Included here is one T cell receptor beta chain sequence, with context. The germline CDR1 and CDR2 sequences are LNHDA and SQIVND (reference sequence). V trimming: 5 bases; J trimming: 13 bases; junction bases outside the gene matches: 17. The CDR3 consists of 15 residues. This sample is part of a study of blood T cells in healthy people across ages. For the second PCR, which ran for roughly 7 to 11 cycles, a sample-barcoded 5' primer and a J-beta primer mix were used. MiXCR, run by TCRdb on the 5' RACE reads, gives a single entry per CDR3 protein. This sample has 1.2 million to 1.5 million distinct CDR3 sequences, with roughly 64% found just once.

Input material: blood. The receptor was derived from a man between 18 and 35 years old in good health. The V and J genes are TRBV19 and TRBJ2-1; 7 nucleotides agree with TRBD1. The CDR3 DNA reads as TGTGCCAGTAGTCCCGACACCGGGACAGTAGTGACCCAGTTCTTC. Encoded protein: CASSPDTGTVVTQFF.